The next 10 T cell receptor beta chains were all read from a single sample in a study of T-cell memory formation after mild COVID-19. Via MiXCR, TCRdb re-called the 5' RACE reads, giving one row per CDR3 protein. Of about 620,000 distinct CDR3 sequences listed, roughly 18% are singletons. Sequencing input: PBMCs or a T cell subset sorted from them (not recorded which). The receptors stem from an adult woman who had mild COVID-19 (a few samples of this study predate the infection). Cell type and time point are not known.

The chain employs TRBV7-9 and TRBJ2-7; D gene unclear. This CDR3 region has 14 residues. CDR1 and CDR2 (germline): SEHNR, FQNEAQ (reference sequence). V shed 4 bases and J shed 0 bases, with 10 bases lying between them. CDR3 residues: CASSYVQSSYEQYF. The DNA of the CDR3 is TGTGCCAGCAGCTATGTCCAGAGCTCCTACGAGCAGTACTTC.

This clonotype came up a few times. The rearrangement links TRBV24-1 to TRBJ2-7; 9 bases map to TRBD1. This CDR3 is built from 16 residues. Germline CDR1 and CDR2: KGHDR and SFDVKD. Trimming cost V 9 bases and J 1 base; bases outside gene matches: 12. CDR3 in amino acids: CATASTGTGTSYEQYF. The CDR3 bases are TGTGCCACCGCTAGTACCGGGACAGGGACATCCTACGAGCAGTACTTC.

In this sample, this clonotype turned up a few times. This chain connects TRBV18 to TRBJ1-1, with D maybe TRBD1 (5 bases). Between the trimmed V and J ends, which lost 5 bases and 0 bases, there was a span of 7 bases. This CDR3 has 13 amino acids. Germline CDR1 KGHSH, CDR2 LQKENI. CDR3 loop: CASSGTMNTEAFF. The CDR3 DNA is TGTGCCAGCTCAGGGACCATGAACACTGAAGCTTTCTTT.

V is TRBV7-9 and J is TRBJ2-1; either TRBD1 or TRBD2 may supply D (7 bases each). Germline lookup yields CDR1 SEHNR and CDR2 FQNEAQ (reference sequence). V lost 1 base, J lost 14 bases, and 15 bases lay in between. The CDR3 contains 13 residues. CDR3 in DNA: TGTGCCAGCAGCTTAGAGGGGGCGGGAGTGGAGTTCTTC. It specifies CASSLEGAGVEFF.

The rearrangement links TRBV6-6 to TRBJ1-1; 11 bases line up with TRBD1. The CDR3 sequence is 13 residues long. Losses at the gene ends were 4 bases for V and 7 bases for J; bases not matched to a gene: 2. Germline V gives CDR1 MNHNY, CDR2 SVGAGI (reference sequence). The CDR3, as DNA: TGTGCCAGCAGTTGGGGGACAGGGGGTGAAGCTTTCTTT. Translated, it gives CASSWGTGGEAFF.

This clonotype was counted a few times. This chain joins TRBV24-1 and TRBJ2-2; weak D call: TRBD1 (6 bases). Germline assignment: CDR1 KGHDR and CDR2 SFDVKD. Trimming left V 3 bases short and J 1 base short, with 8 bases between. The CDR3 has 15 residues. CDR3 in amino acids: CATSDPGQNTGELFF. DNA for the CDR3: TGTGCCACCAGTGATCCGGGACAGAACACCGGGGAGCTGTTTTTT.

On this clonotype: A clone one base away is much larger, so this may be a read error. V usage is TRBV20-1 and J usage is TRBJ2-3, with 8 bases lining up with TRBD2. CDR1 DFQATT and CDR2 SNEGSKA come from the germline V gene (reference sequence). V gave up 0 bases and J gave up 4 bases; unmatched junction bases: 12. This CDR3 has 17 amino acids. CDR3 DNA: TGCAGTGCTAGAGATCAGGAGACTAGCGTGGGGGCAGATACGCAGTATTTT. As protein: CSARDQETSVGADTQYF.

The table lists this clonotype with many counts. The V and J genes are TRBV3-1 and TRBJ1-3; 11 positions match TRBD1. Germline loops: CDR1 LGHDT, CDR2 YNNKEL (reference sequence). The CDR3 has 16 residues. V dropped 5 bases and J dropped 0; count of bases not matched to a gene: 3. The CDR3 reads CASSWTGGVSGNTIYF. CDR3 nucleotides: TGTGCCAGCAGCTGGACAGGGGGCGTCTCTGGAAACACCATATATTTT.

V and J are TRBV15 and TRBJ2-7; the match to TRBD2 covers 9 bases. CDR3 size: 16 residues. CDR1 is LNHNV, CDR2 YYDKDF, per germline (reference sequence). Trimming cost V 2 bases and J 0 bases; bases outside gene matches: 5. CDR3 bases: TGTGCCACCAGCAGACCCCCTAGCGGGACCTCCTACGAGCAGTACTTC. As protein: CATSRPPSGTSYEQYF. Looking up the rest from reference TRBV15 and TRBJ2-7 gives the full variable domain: DAMVIQNPRYQVTQFGKPVTLSCSQTLNHNVMYWYQQKSSQAPKLLFHYYDKDFNNEADTPDNFQSRRPNTSFCFLDIRSPGLGDTAMYLCATSRPPSGTSYEQYFGPGTRLTVT.

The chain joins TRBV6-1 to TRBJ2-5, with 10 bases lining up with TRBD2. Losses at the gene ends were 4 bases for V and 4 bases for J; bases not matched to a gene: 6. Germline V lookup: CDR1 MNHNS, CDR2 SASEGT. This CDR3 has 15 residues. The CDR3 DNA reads TGTGCCAGCAGTGGGCTAGCGGGAGCCCGAGAGACCCAGTACTTC. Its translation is CASSGLAGARETQYF.